This TCR beta chain derives from a study of blood T cell repertoires in COVID-19 (TCRdb year 2020). For the wider study: Samples from collaborators originated in the United States, Italy and Spain and spanned both the acute and convalescent phases of COVID-19. The prospective study material was composed of cDNA or gDNA derived from T cells, B-cell-depleted T cells, or PBMCs. Deeply sampled blood TCRbeta repertoires from subjects exposed to, actively infected with, or recovered from COVID-19 were included in the dataset. The repertoires were made available in a free public database intended to serve as a resource for research on the immune response to SARS-CoV-2. Samples were obtained from the ongoing ImmuneRACE study (first 160 participants) and from some 1,300 subjects provided by 6 global collaborators. A de-identified subject ID, COVID-19 status, age in years and sex were almost always included in the sample metadata. HLA class I and class II types, where available, came from metadata supplied by the sample provider rather than from assay-based typing. Beyond this particular receptor, the publication reports: How much clinical and demographic metadata was included differed by source and by participant, and the metadata was provided uncurated.

TCRbeta CDR3 regions were amplified from genomic DNA using the immunoSEQ Assay, a bias-controlled multiplex PCR. From the authors' description of their analysis: The number of nucleated cells in each sample was estimated by amplification of reference gene primers within the assay. To quantify the absolute abundance of each unique TCRbeta CDR3 rearrangement, sequence reads were collapsed and filtered. Productive Simpson clonality was computed per sample as the square root of Simpson's diversity index over productive rearrangements. The table was pulled from immuneACCESS by TCRdb, which kept in-frame rearrangements only. Such tables lose some clones; where checked, under half of the loss comes from unresolved V genes, and the rest has no known cause. V and J calls and clone size are as listed in that table; D and trimming were resolved from the DNA. This sample gives roughly 250,000 clones in total; approximately 90% of them show up just once. Clones ranked in the top ten supply 0.95% to 1% of the sample.

Notes on this clone: No antigen is known for it. Base qualities are not at hand, and no much larger clone is one base apart.

The germline V gene (reference sequence) supplies CDR1 SEHNR and CDR2 FQNEAQ. V was cut back by 5 bases and J by 15 bases, leaving a gap of 26 bases between them. Counted from cysteine to phenylalanine, this CDR3 has 15 amino acids. Just the 45-base CDR3 DNA is kept, in frame starting at base 1. Another Seattle source contributed samples from volunteer blood donors who had recovered from COVID-19. Whole blood was collected in K2EDTA tubes by collaborating institutions according to the institutions' own protocols. For TCRbeta analysis, collaborators shipped samples in one of three forms: frozen whole blood, isolated PBMCs, or DNA extracted from either of those sample types.

The receptor's source is a woman aged 35 to 49 who had recovered from COVID-19. Recombination linked TRBV7-9 to TRBJ2-1; matching of 7 bases hints at TRBD1 as the D gene. Sequencing input: peripheral blood. This receptor has the CDR3 CASSPGGLVGGGLFF. In nucleotide form, the sequence is TGTGCCAGCAGCCCAGGGGGGCTAGTCGGGGGAGGTTTGTTCTTC.